The 21 T cell receptor beta chains given below trace back to one sample, sequenced in a study of Ad26.COV2.S vaccination and SARS-CoV-2 variants. Assay used: immunoSEQ multiplex PCR; TCRdb lists only in-frame clones, some missing. The sample comprises 410,000 or so clones, around 92% of which are singletons, and 1.5% to 2% rests with the top ten. Treatment in this sample: around 19 received Ad26.COV2.S at low or high dose, single or two shots; about 5 received placebo; per-sample allocation not given. The samples were gathered on day 63 after the first injection of vaccine or placebo. Source: peripheral blood, taken in a trial of Ad26.COV2.S vaccine versus placebo. These receptors were collected from a person aged 18-60 years who received the Ad26.COV2.S COVID-19 vaccine or a placebo.

This clone was recorded once. This chain links TRBV2 with TRBJ2-7; 8 nucleotides line up with TRBD1. The V segment lost 7 bases and the J segment 5 bases; nucleotides outside the gene matches: 7. CDR1 is SNHLY and CDR2 is FYNNEI in the germline V gene. CDR3 length: 13 residues. DNA of the CDR3: TGTGCCAGCATAAGACAGGGGTTCGACGAGCAGTACTTC. This gives the protein CASIRQGFDEQYF.

This rearrangement joins TRBV5-3 to TRBJ1-5; D is uncertain. TRBV5-3 counts as an open reading frame of uncertain function. This CDR3 contains 11 residues. With 4 bases removed from V and 8 bases from J, the gap between germline ends came to 7 bases. The CDR3 protein is CARSRGEPQHF. The CDR3 DNA is TGTGCCAGAAGCCGGGGAGAGCCCCAGCATTTT.

This chain links TRBV11-2 with TRBJ1-4; possible D gene TRBD1, 5 bases. In germline, CDR1 is SGHAT, CDR2 FQNNGV. This CDR3 has 13 amino acids. V shed 1 base and J shed 8 bases, with 8 bases lying between them. CDR3 protein: CASSLGGWEKLFF. CDR3 in DNA: TGTGCCAGCAGCTTAGGGGGGTGGGAAAAACTGTTTTTT.

The chain recombines TRBV30 with TRBJ1-2; D not resolved. Per the germline V gene, CDR1 is GTSNPN and CDR2 is SVGIG (reference sequence). Trimming took off 5 bases at V and 6 bases at J, with 19 bases between the two ends. The CDR3 totals 14 residues. The chain's CDR3 is CAWGHWPSKNGYTF. The CDR3 nucleotides read TGTGCCTGGGGTCACTGGCCATCCAAAAATGGCTACACCTTC.

The chain recombines TRBV29-1 with TRBJ2-3; TRBD2 matches 9 bases. From germline, CDR1 is SQVTM and CDR2 ANQGSEA. This CDR3 has 12 amino acids. J gave up 5 bases and V 3 bases, and 0 bases lay outside the gene matches. The CDR3, as DNA: TGCAGCGTTGAGACTAGCGGAGATACGCAGTATTTT. Translation: CSVETSGDTQYF.

V usage is TRBV5-1 and J usage is TRBJ2-1, with D possibly being TRBD1 (6 bases). V was shortened by 4 bases and J by 7 bases, with 18 bases between the two germline ends. CDR3 length: 15 amino acids. From germline, CDR1 is SGHRS and CDR2 YFSETQ. Written as DNA, the CDR3 is TGCGCCAGCAGCACCAATGGGGGCTACGGGAATGAGCAGTTCTTC. As protein: CASSTNGGYGNEQFF.

The rearrangement joins TRBV5-6 to TRBJ2-7; TRBD1 agrees at 8 bases. Germline CDR1 SGHDT, CDR2 YYEEEE. CDR3 length: 16 amino acids. V was clipped by 0 bases and J by 0 bases; unmatched bases: 5. CDR3 sequence: CASSLGLDRVSYEQYF. CDR3 in DNA: TGTGCCAGCAGCTTGGGTCTGGACAGGGTCTCCTACGAGCAGTACTTC. Based on the CDR3 plus reference TRBV5-6 and TRBJ2-7, the full variable domain is DAGVTQSPTHLIKTRGQQVTLRCSPKSGHDTVSWYQQALGQGPQFIFQYYEEEERQRGNFPDRFSGHQFPNYSSELNVNALLLGDSALYLCASSLGLDRVSYEQYFGPGTRLTVT.

Only one count was recorded for this clone. The rearrangement uses TRBV5-1 and TRBJ1-4, with 7 bases matching TRBD1. Germline lookup yields CDR1 SGHRS and CDR2 YFSETQ. Trimming removed 5 bases from V and 4 bases from J; junction bases left unmatched: 5. There are 14 residues in the CDR3. The CDR3 here is CASRQGGLNEKLFF. The DNA of the CDR3 is TGCGCCAGCAGGCAGGGGGGTCTTAATGAAAAACTGTTTTTT.

This sequence joins TRBV7-2 and TRBJ2-2, with a weak D call TRBD2 (6 bases). The length of the CDR3 is 14 residues. V was trimmed by 4 bases and J by 4 bases, leaving 10 bases between them. Germline CDR1 reads SGHTA; CDR2 reads FQGNSA. The CDR3 sequence is CASSSGLFTGELFF. The CDR3 bases are TGTGCCAGCAGCTCCGGACTATTCACCGGGGAGCTGTTTTTT.

This chain links TRBV28 with TRBJ1-6, with D tentatively TRBD1 (5 bases). The germline gives CDR1 MDHEN, CDR2 SYDVKM. The CDR3 has 15 residues. Trimming removed 5 bases from V and 9 bases from J, with 17 bases in between. CDR3 residues: CASSATGGRSSPLHF. CDR3 nucleotides: TGTGCCAGCAGTGCCACTGGGGGGAGGTCTTCACCCCTCCACTTT.

The V gene is TRBV6-5, the J gene TRBJ1-6; D gene unclear. Trimming cost V 0 bases and J 6 bases, with 9 bases left between them. The CDR3 sequence is 15 residues long. The germline V gene has CDR1 MNHEY and CDR2 SVGAGI. CDR3 residues: CASSYSSGFNSPLHF. In DNA form, the CDR3 reads TGTGCCAGCAGTTACTCGTCAGGTTTTAATTCACCCCTCCACTTT.

J is TRBJ2-7 and V is TRBV6-6; D is perhaps TRBD2 (7 bases). V was shortened by 2 bases and J by 5 bases, with 13 bases between the two germline ends. CDR1 and CDR2 (germline): MNHNY, SVGAGI (reference sequence). The CDR3 has 14 residues. The CDR3 coding sequence is TGTGCCAGCAGTTACGGGGGGGCGCGGGACGAGCAGTACTTC. Protein sequence: CASSYGGARDEQYF.

This rearrangement joins TRBV7-2 to TRBJ2-1, with D unresolved. CDR1 is SGHTA and CDR2 is FQGNSA in the germline V gene. V was trimmed by 5 bases and J by 4 bases, leaving 12 bases between them. This CDR3 has 14 amino acids. The CDR3 loop is CASSPPPLYNEQFF. Here the CDR3 DNA reads TGTGCCAGCAGCCCTCCACCCCTATACAATGAGCAGTTCTTC.

This chain uses TRBV30 with TRBJ2-7, with 7 bases that match TRBD1. V lost 2 bases and J lost 2; bases outside the gene matches: 9. Germline V CDR1 and CDR2: GTSNPN, SVGIG (reference sequence). The CDR3 consists of 15 residues. CDR3 residues: CAWSTYRGTPYEQYF. The CDR3 DNA follows: TGTGCCTGGAGTACCTACAGGGGAACCCCCTACGAGCAGTACTTC.

The V call is TRBV27, the J call TRBJ2-7, with 13 bases matching TRBD2. Per the germline V gene, CDR1 is MNHEY and CDR2 is SMNVEV (reference sequence). The V gene end was trimmed by 4 bases and the J gene end by 6 bases; junction bases not matched to a gene: 9. This CDR3 spans 16 amino acids. CDR3: CASSSSLAGGRGEQYF. The CDR3 DNA reads as TGTGCCAGCAGTTCCTCACTAGCGGGGGGGCGCGGCGAGCAGTACTTC.

The chain carries TRBV13 and TRBJ1-6; TRBD1 aligns across 7 bases. The germline V gene has CDR1 PRHDT and CDR2 FYEKMQ (reference sequence). This CDR3 contains 15 residues. V lost 0 bases and J lost 9; bases outside the gene matches: 5. The CDR3 reads CASSLGDREGSPLHF. The DNA for the CDR3 is TGTGCCAGCAGCTTAGGAGACAGGGAGGGTTCACCCCTCCACTTT.

The chain has TRBV21-1 and TRBJ1-3; the table's D call, TRBD1, was not checked against the DNA. TRBV21-1 is a pseudogene. This CDR3 is 18 amino acids long. CDR3 sequence: CASSGQKERLDSGNTIYF. CDR3 coding DNA: TGTGCCAGCAGCGGACAGAAAGAACGCCTTGATTCTGGAAACACCATATATTTT.

This clone came up once. The chain uses TRBV14 and TRBJ1-5; D is undetermined. Germline CDR1 SGHDN, CDR2 FVKESK. The CDR3 loop spans 13 amino acids. Trimming removed 2 bases from V and 6 bases from J, with 8 bases in between. The chain's CDR3 is CASSQWLGQPQHF. CDR3 in DNA: TGTGCCAGCAGCCAATGGTTGGGTCAGCCCCAGCATTTT. The full variable domain, its missing parts supplied by reference TRBV14 and TRBJ1-5, is EAGVTQFPSHSVIEKGQTVTLRCDPISGHDNLYWYRRVMGKEIKFLLHFVKESKQDESGMPNNRFLAERTGGTYSTLKVQPAELEDSGVYFCASSQWLGQPQHFGDGTRLSIL.

This sequence joins TRBV6-5 and TRBJ2-1; D is possibly TRBD1 (6 bases). Germline V gene lookup returns CDR1 MNHEY and CDR2 SVGAGI. V was clipped by 6 bases and J by 12 bases, with 12 bases between them. CDR3 size: 11 residues. CDR3 residues: CASSSGVGQFF. CDR3 nucleotides: TGTGCCAGCAGCTCAGGGGTGGGGCAGTTCTTC.

The rearrangement joins TRBV29-1 to TRBJ1-2, with D unresolved. Trimming took off 3 bases at V and 6 bases at J, with 8 bases between the two ends. CDR1 and CDR2 (germline): SQVTM, ANQGSEA. CDR3 size: 11 residues. CDR3 residues: CSVDPGHGYTF. The CDR3, as DNA: TGCAGCGTTGATCCTGGTCATGGCTACACCTTC.

The gene calls are TRBV11-2 and TRBJ2-7, with D perhaps TRBD1 (6 bases). Germline CDR1 SGHAT, CDR2 FQNNGV. This CDR3 region has 16 residues. Trimming took off 5 bases at V and 6 bases at J, with 23 bases between the two ends. This CDR3 is CASSSLSRGRPLEQYF. The CDR3 DNA follows: TGTGCCAGCAGCAGTCTTAGTAGGGGGAGACCCCTCGAGCAGTACTTC.